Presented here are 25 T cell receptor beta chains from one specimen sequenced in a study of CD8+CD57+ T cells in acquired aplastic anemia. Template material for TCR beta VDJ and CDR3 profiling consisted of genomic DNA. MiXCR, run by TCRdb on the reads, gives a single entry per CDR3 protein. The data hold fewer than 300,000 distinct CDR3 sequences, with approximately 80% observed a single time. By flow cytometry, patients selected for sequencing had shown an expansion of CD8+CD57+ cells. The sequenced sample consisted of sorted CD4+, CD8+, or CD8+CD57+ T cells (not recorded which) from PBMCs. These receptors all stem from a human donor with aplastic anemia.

The CDR3 here is CASNPGISSYEQYF. Written as DNA, the CDR3 is TGCGCCAGCAATCCCGGGATCAGCTCCTACGAGCAGTACTTC. The genes are TRBV10-2 and TRBJ2-7, with D possibly matching TRBD2 (5 bases). Germline V CDR1 and CDR2: WSHSY, SAAADI. V lost 7 bases and J 0 bases, leaving 13 bases between the germline ends. This CDR3 is built from 14 residues.

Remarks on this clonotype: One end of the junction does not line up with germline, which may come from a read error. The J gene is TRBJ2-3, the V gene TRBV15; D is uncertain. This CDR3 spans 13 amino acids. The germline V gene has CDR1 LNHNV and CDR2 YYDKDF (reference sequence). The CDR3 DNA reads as TGTGCCAGCAGCGACGGGTCCAGCCATACGCAGTATTTT. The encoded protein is CASSDGSSHTQYF.

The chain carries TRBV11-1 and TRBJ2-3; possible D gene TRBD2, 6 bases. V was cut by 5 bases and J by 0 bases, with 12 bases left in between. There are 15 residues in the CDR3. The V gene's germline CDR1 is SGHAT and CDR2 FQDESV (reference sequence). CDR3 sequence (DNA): TGTGCCAGCAGCGGGGCAGGAGGGAGCACAGATACGCAGTATTTT. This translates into CASSGAGGSTDTQYF.

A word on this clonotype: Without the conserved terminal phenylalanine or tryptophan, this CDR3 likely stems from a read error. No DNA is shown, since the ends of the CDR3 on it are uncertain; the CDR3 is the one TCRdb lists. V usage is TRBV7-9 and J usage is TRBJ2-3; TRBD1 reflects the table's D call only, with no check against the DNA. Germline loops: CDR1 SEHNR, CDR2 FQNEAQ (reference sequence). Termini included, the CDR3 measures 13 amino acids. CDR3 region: CASSFGGSYTHNV.

The CDR3 nucleotides read TGTGCCAGCAGCTTTGCGAGAAGCGAGGGGAGCGATGAGCTGACTTTC. It yields the protein CASSFARSEGSDELTF. The chain carries TRBV7-9 and TRBJ2-6; D is tentatively TRBD1 or TRBD2 (5 bases each). V was shortened by 3 bases and J by 16 bases, with 25 bases between the two germline ends. The CDR3 has 16 amino acids. CDR1 SEHNR and CDR2 FQNEAQ come from the germline V gene (reference sequence).

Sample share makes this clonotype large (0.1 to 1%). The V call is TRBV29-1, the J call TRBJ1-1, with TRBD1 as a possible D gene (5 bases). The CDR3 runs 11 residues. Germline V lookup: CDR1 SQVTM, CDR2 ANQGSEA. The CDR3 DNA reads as TGCACAATTACCAGGGTCACTGAAGCTTTCTTT. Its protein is CTITRVTEAFF.

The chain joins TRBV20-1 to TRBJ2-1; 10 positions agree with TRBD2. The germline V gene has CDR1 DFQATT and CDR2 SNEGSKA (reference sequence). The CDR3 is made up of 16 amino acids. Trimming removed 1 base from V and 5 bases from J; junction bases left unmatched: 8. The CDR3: CSARGLAGGLDNEQFF. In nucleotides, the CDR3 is TGCAGTGCTAGAGGTTTAGCGGGGGGATTAGACAATGAGCAGTTCTTC.

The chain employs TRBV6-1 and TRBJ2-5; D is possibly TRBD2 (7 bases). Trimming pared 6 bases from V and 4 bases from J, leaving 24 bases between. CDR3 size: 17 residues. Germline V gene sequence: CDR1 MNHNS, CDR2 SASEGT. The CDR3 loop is CASRRGETSWGGETQYF. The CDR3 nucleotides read TGTGCCAGCAGGAGGGGGGAGACTAGCTGGGGCGGAGAGACCCAGTACTTC.

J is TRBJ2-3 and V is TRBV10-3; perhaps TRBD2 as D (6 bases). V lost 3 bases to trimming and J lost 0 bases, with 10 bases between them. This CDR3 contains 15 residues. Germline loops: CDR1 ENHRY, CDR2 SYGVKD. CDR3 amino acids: CAISEGGQSTDTQYF. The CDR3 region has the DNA TGTGCCATCAGTGAAGGAGGGCAGAGCACAGATACGCAGTATTTT.

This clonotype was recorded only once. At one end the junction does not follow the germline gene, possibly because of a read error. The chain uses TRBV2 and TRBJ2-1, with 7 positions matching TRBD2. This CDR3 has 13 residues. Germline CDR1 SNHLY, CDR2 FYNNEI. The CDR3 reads CASSDGGIDEQLF. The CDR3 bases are TGTGCCAGCAGTGACGGGGGGATCGATGAGCAGCTTTTT.

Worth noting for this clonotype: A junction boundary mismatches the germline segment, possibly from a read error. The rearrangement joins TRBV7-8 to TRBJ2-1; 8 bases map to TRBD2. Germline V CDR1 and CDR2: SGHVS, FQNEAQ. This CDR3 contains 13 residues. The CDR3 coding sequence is TGCGCCAGCAGCTTAGCGGGGTTCCCTGAGACGTTCTTC. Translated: CASSLAGFPETFF. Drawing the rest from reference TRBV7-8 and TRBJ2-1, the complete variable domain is GAGVSQSPRYKVAKRGQDVALRCDPISGHVSLFWYQQALGQGPEFLTYFQNEAQLDKSGLPSDRFFAERPEGSVSTLKIQRTQQEDSAVYLCASSLAGFPETFFGPGTRLTVL.

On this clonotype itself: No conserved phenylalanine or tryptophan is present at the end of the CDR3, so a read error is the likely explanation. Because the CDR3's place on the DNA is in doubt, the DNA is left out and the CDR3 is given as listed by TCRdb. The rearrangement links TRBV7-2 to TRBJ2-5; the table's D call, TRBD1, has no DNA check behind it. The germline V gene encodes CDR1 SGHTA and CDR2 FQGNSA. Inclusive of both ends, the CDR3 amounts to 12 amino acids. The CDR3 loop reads CAGRGARETEYL.

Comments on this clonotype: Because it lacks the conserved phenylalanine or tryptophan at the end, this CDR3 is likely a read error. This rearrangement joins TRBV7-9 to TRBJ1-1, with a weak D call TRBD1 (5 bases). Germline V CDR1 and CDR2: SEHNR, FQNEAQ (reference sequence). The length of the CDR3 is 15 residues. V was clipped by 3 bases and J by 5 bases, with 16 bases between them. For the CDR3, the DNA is TGTGCCAGCAGCTTTGATAGGACCGGGGGGACTGAAGCTTTCTGT. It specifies CASSFDRTGGTEAFC.

CDR3 sequence: CASSLAGGAVAYGYTF. CDR3 coding DNA: TGTGCCAGCAGCTTAGCGGGAGGGGCCGTTGCGTATGGCTACACCTTC. The V and J genes are TRBV7-2 and TRBJ1-2; TRBD1 is a possible D gene (5 bases). This CDR3 has 16 amino acids. The germline V gene encodes CDR1 SGHTA and CDR2 FQGNSA. V lost 0 bases to trimming and J lost 5 bases, with 16 bases between them.

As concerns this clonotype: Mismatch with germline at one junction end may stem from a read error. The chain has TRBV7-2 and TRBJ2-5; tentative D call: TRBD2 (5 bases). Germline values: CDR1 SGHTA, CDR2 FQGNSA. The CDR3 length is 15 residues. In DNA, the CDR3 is TGCGCCAGCAGCCAAGCTGGTCTAGCCGGCGAGACCCAGTACTTC. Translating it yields CASSQAGLAGETQYF.

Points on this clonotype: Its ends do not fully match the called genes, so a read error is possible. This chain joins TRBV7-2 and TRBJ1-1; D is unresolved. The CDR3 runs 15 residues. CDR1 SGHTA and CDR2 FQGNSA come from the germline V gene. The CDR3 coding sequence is TGTGCCAGCAGCTTACTCTCCTCCGCTAAGCCTGAAGCCTTCTTT. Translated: CASSLLSSAKPEAFF.

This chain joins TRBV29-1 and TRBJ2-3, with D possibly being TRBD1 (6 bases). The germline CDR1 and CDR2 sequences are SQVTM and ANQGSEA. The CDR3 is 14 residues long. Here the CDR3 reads CARDGARGADTQYF. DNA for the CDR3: TGCGCTAGGGACGGGGCCAGGGGCGCAGATACGCAGTATTTT.

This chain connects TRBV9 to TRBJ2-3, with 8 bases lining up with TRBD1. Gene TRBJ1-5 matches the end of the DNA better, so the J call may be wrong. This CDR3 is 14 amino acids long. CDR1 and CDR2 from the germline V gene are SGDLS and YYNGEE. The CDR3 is CASSLQGGNQPQHF. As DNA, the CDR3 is TGTGCCAGCAGCCTACAGGGGGGCAATCAGCCCCAGCATTTT.

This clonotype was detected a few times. The CDR3 protein is CASSLTGGPDNQYTF. The CDR3 region has the DNA TGTGCCAGCAGCTTGACAGGGGGCCCCGATAATCAGTATACCTTC. The chain links TRBV7-2 to TRBJ1-2; 10 bases are a match to TRBD1. From germline, CDR1 is SGHTA and CDR2 FQGNSA. This CDR3 is 15 amino acids long. The ends lost 3 bases at V and 14 bases at J; junction bases unmatched: 15.

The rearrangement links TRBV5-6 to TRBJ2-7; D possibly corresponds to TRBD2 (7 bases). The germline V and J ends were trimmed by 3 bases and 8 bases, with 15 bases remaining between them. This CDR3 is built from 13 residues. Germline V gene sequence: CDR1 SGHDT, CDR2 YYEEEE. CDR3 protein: CASSYGGAEQQYV. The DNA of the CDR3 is TGTGCCAGCAGCTATGGGGGGGCGGAGCAGCAGTACGTC.

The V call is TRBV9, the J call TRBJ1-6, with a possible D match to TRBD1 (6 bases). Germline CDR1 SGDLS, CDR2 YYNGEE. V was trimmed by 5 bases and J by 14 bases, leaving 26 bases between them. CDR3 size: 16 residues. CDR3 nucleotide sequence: TGTGCCAGCAGTGTCGGGGGCGGATCTTATAAGTATTCCCTCCACTTT. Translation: CASSVGGGSYKYSLHF.

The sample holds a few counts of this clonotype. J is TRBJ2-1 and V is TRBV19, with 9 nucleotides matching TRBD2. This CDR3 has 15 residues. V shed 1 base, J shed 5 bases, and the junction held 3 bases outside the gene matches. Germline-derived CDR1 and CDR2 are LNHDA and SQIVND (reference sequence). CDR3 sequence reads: CASSIASGTHNEQFF. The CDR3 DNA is TGTGCCAGTAGTATAGCTAGCGGGACCCACAATGAGCAGTTCTTC. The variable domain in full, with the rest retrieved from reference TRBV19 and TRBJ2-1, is DGGITQSPKYLFRKEGQNVTLSCEQNLNHDAMYWYRQDPGQGLRLIYYSQIVNDFQKGDIAEGYSVSREKKESFPLTVTSAQKNPTAFYLCASSIASGTHNEQFFGPGTRLTVL.

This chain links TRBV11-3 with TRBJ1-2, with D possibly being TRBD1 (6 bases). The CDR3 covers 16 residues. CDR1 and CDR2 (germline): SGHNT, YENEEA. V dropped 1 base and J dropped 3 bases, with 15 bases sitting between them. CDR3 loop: CASSLGVTGLDYGYTF. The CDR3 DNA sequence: TGTGCCAGCAGCTTAGGGGTGACAGGCTTGGACTATGGCTACACCTTC.

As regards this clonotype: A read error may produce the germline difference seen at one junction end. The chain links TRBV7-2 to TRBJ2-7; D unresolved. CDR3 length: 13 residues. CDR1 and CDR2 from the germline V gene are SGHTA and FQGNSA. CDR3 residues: CASSPLGKREQYF. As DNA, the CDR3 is TGCGCCAGCAGCCCCCTTGGTAAGCGTGAACAGTACTTC.

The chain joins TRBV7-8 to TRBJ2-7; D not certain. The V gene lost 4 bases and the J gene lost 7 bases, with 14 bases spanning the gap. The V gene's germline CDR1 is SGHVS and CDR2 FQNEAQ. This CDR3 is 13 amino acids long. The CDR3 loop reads CASSYRTGYEQYV. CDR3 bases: TGTGCCAGCAGCTACCGGACGGGCTATGAGCAGTACGTC.